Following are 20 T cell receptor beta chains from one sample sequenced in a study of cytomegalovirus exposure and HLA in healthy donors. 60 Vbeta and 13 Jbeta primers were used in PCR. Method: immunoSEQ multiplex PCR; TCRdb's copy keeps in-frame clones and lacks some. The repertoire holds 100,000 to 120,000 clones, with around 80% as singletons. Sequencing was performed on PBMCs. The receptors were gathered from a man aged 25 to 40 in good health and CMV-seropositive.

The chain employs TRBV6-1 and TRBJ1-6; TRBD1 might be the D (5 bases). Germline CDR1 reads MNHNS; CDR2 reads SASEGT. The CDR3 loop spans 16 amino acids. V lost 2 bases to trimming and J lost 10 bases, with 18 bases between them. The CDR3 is CASSESGRVLGSPLHF. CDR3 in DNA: TGTGCCAGCAGTGAAAGTGGCAGGGTATTAGGGTCACCCCTCCACTTT.

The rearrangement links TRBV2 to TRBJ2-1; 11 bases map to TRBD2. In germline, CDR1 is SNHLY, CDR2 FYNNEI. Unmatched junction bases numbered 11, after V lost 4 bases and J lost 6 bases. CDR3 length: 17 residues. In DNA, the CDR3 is TGTGCCAGCAGTGTTCGGGTAGCGGGGGGGCTGGGCAATGAGCAGTTCTTC. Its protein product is CASSVRVAGGLGNEQFF.

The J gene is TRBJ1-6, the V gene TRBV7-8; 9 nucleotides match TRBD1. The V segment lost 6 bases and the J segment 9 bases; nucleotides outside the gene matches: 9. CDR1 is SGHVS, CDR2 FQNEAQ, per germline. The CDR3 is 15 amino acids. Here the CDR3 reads CASRKGQGITSPLHF. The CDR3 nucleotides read TGTGCCAGCAGGAAGGGACAGGGAATCACTTCACCCCTCCACTTT.

CDR3 protein: CASSYEGRGTFF. CDR3 DNA: TGTGCCAGCAGTTACGAAGGAAGGGGGACGTTCTTC. This chain connects TRBV6-5 to TRBJ2-1; possible D gene TRBD1, 6 bases. This CDR3 has 12 residues. V lost 2 bases to trimming and J lost 15 bases, with 14 bases between them. From germline, CDR1 is MNHEY and CDR2 SVGAGI.

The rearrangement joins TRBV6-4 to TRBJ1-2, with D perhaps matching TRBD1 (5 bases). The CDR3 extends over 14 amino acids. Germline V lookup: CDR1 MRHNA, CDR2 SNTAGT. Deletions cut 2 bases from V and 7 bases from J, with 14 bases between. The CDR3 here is CASSDAGTHGGYTF. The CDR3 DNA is TGTGCCAGCAGTGACGCCGGGACTCACGGTGGCTACACCTTC.

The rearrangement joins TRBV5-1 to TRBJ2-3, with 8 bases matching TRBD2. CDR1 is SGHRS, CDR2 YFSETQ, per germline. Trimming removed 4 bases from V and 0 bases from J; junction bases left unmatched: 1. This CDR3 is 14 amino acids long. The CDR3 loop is CASSPGGSTDTQYF. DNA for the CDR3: TGCGCCAGCAGCCCGGGGGGGAGCACAGATACGCAGTATTTT.

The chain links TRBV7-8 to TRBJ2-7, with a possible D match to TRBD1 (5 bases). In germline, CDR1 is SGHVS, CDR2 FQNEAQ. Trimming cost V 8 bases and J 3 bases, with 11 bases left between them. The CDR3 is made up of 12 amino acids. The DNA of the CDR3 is TGTGCCAGCTACGACAGCTTCTACGAGCAGTACTTC. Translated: CASYDSFYEQYF.

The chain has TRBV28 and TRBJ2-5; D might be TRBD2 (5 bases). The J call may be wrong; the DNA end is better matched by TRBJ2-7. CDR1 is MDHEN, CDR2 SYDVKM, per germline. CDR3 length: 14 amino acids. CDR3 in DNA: TGTGCCAGCAGTTTCCTGCGGGCCCCCTACGAGCAGTACTTC. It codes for CASSFLRAPYEQYF.

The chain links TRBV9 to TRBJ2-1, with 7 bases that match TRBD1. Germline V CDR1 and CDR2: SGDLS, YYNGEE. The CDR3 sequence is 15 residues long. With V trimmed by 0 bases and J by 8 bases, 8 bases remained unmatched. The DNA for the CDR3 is TGTGCCAGCAGCGTAGGGGACAGAGCAAGTCATGAGCAGTTCTTC. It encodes CASSVGDRASHEQFF.

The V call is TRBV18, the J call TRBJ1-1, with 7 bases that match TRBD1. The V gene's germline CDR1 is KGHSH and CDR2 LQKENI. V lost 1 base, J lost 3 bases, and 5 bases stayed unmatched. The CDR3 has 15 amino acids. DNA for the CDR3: TGTGCCAGCTCACCACTAGCGCAGGGGGACACTGAAGCTTTCTTT. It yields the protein CASSPLAQGDTEAFF.

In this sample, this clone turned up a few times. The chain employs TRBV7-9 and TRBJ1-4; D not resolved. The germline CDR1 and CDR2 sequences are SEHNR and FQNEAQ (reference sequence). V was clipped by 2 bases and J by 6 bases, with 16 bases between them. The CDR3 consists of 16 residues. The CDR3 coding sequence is TGTGCCAGCAGCTTATCCCGGAGGCAAGGTTATGAAAAACTGTTTTTT. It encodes CASSLSRRQGYEKLFF.

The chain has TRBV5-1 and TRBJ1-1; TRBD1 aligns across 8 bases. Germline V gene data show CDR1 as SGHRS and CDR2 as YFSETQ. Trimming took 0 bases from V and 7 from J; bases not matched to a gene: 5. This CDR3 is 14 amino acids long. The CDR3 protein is CASSLGQGLGEAFF. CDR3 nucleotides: TGCGCCAGCAGCTTGGGACAGGGGTTGGGTGAAGCTTTCTTT.

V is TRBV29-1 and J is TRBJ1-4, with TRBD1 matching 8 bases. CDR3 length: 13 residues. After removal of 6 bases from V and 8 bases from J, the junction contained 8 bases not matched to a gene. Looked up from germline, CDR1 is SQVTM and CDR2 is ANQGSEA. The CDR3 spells CSVVTGDGEKLFF. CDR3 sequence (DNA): TGCAGCGTAGTGACAGGGGACGGCGAAAAACTGTTTTTT.

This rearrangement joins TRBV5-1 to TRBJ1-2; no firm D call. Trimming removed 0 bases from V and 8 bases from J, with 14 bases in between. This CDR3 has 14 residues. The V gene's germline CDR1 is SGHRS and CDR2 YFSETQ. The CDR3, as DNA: TGCGCCAGCAGCTTGGCCCAGTTAGGAGACGGCTACACCTTC. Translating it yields CASSLAQLGDGYTF.

CDR3 sequence: CASSERTGGYYEQYF. CDR3 in DNA: TGTGCCAGCAGCGAAAGGACAGGGGGCTACTACGAGCAGTACTTC. V is TRBV2 and J is TRBJ2-7; the match to TRBD1 covers 11 bases. V gave up 6 bases and J gave up 3 bases; unmatched junction bases: 7. Germline CDR1 is SNHLY and CDR2 is FYNNEI. This CDR3 has 15 amino acids.

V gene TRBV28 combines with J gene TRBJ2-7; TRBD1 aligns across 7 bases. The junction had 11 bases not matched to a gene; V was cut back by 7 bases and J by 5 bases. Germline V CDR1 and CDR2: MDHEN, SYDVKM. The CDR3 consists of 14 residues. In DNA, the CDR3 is TGTGCCAGCACCAGACAGGGTACCGTAGACGAGCAGTACTTC. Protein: CASTRQGTVDEQYF.

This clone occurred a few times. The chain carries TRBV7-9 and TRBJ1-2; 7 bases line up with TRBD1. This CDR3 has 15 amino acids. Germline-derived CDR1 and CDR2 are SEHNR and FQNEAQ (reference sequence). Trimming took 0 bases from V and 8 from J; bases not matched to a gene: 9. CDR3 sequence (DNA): TGTGCCAGCAGCTTAGCCGGCAGGGGGGCGGAGGGCTACACCTTC. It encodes CASSLAGRGAEGYTF.

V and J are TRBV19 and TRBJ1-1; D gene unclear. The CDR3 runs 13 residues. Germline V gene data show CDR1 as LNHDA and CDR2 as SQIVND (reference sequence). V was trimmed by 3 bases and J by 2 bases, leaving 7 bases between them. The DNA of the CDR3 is TGTGCCAGTAGTATCCGGTACAACACTGAAGCTTTCTTT. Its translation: CASSIRYNTEAFF.

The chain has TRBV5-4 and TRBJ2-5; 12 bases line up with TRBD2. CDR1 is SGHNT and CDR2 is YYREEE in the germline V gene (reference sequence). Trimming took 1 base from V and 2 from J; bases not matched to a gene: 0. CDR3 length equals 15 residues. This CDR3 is CASSLTSGGQETQYF. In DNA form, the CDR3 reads TGTGCCAGCAGCTTGACTAGCGGGGGGCAAGAGACCCAGTACTTC. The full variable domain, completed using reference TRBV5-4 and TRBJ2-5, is ETGVTQSPTHLIKTRGQQVTLRCSSQSGHNTVSWYQQALGQGPQFIFQYYREEENGRGNFPPRFSGLQFPNYSSELNVNALELDDSALYLCASSLTSGGQETQYFGPGTRLLVL.

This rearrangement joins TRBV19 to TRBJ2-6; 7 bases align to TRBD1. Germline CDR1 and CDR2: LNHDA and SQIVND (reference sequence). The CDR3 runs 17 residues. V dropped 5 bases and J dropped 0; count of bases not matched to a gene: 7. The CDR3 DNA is TGTGCCAGTAGTCTAGGGGACAGCTACTCTGGGGCCAACGTCCTGACTTTC. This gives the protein CASSLGDSYSGANVLTF.